This TCR beta chain was profiled in a study of OX40 agonist ivuxolimab in advanced cancers. For the study at large: The mean age was approximately 60 years, ranging from about 20 to 90, with 80% to 85% of participants male. Three patients, one with hepatocellular carcinoma and two with cutaneous melanoma, responded partially.

Assay: immunoSEQ multiplex PCR; the TCRdb copy retains only in-frame clones and omits some. The sample consists of 65,000 to 70,000 clones, 77% of them appearing once. Overall study findings and caveats: Clones of CD4+ and CD8+ blood T cells grew by week 6 at doses of 0.1 to 3.0 mg/kg. Among expanded peripheral T cells, antigen specificity went undetermined.

Concerning this clone itself: What it binds is unknown.

V was clipped by 0 bases and J by 0 bases, with 14 bases between them. The CDR3 has 18 amino acids. Here the sequenced sample was CD4+ or CD8+ T cells sorted from blood, taken in a trial of the OX40 agonist ivuxolimab. The sequence derives from an adult with an advanced solid tumor such as melanoma, head and neck, liver or kidney cancer. The J gene is TRBJ1-4, the V gene TRBV23-1, with a weak D call TRBD1 (5 bases). TRBV23-1 is an ORF for which the function is uncertain. The CDR3 is CASSQSRGRAATNEKLFF. CDR3 nucleotides: TGCGCCAGCAGTCAATCGAGGGGCAGGGCCGCAACTAATGAAAAACTGTTTTTT.